The 21 T cell receptor beta chains reported below all come from one sample, sequenced in a study of blood T cell repertoires in COVID-19. The table came from immunoSEQ multiplex PCR; TCRdb's copy has only in-frame clones and leaves some out. The sample carries 51,000 or so clones, over 80% recorded once. Sequenced sample: peripheral blood. These receptors originate from a man between 65 and 80 years old with active COVID-19.

The gene calls are TRBV30 and TRBJ2-5; 7 nucleotides align to TRBD2. The CDR3 totals 18 residues. The trim removed 3 bases at V and 4 bases at J, leaving 20 bases unmatched. Germline CDR1 and CDR2: GTSNPN and SVGIG (reference sequence). The CDR3 DNA sequence: TGTGCCTGGAGCGATAAATTCGACAAGGCGGGAGTCGGAGAGACCCAGTACTTC. It specifies CAWSDKFDKAGVGETQYF.

CDR3 nucleotides: TGTGCCAGCAGTTACTCGGCCACTAGGACTTACGAGCAGTACTTC. It is translated as CASSYSATRTYEQYF. The rearrangement uses TRBV6-5 and TRBJ2-7, with D possibly being TRBD2 (5 bases). Germline V gene sequence: CDR1 MNHEY, CDR2 SVGAGI. The length of the CDR3 is 15 residues. V lost 0 bases and J 4 bases, leaving 13 bases between the germline ends.

This clone came up once. The gene calls are TRBV5-4 and TRBJ1-1; TRBD1 matches at 8 bases. J was trimmed by 0 bases and V by 4 bases; bases with no gene match: 2. The CDR3 runs to 14 residues. In germline, CDR1 is SGHNT, CDR2 YYREEE (reference sequence). CDR3 region: CASSMGQVNTEAFF. CDR3 coding DNA: TGTGCCAGCAGCATGGGACAGGTGAACACTGAAGCTTTCTTT.

The V and J genes are TRBV15 and TRBJ1-2; no clear D. Per germline, CDR1 LNHNV and CDR2 YYDKDF (reference sequence). V was pared by 4 bases and J by 0 bases, with 15 bases between. The length of the CDR3 is 16 residues. Here the CDR3 reads CATSTGRTGANYGYTF. CDR3 DNA sequence: TGTGCCACCAGCACAGGCCGCACGGGAGCTAACTATGGCTACACCTTC.

The chain is built from TRBV19 and TRBJ1-6; possibly TRBD1 for D (6 bases). The CDR3 has 14 amino acids. CDR1 LNHDA and CDR2 SQIVND come from the germline V gene (reference sequence). The V gene lost 5 bases and the J gene lost 8 bases, with 13 bases spanning the gap. CDR3 nucleotides: TGTGCCAGTAGTGGTCCCAGGGGAGATTCACCCCTCCACTTT. Amino acid sequence: CASSGPRGDSPLHF.

The V and J genes are TRBV9 and TRBJ2-3; 12 positions match TRBD2. CDR1 is SGDLS and CDR2 is YYNGEE in the germline V gene. With V trimmed by 2 bases and J by 2 bases, 3 bases remained unmatched. The CDR3 is 16 amino acids. The CDR3 spells CASSVLAGGLTDTQYF. Here the CDR3 DNA reads TGTGCCAGCAGCGTCCTAGCGGGGGGGCTCACAGATACGCAGTATTTT.

This clone was seen a handful of times. The chain joins TRBV5-4 to TRBJ2-7; 7 nucleotides match TRBD1. Germline CDR1 is SGHNT and CDR2 is YYREEE (reference sequence). J lost 1 base, V lost 0 bases, and 4 bases had no gene match. There are 15 residues in the CDR3. Written as DNA, the CDR3 is TGTGCCAGCAGCTTGGGGCAGGGGGAGTCCTACGAGCAGTACTTC. It codes for CASSLGQGESYEQYF.

This clone came up a few times. This chain joins TRBV7-9 and TRBJ2-7, with unresolved D. V was cut by 7 bases and J by 3 bases, with 7 bases left in between. The germline V gene encodes CDR1 SEHNR and CDR2 FQNEAQ (reference sequence). The CDR3 is made up of 11 amino acids. This CDR3 reads CASTPSYEQYF. CDR3 in DNA: TGTGCCAGCACCCCCAGCTACGAGCAGTACTTC.

This clone has only a few counts. The rearrangement uses TRBV14 and TRBJ1-3, with unresolved D. The CDR3 has 18 amino acids. The V gene lost 3 bases and the J gene lost 0 bases, with 18 bases spanning the gap. CDR1 SGHDN and CDR2 FVKESK come from the germline V gene. The CDR3 protein is CASSHTTWRASSGNTIYF. DNA of the CDR3: TGTGCCAGCAGCCACACAACGTGGCGGGCCAGCTCTGGAAACACCATATATTTT.

The chain has TRBV7-6 and TRBJ2-1; 10 bases fit TRBD1. From germline, CDR1 is SGHVS and CDR2 FNYEAQ. The CDR3 covers 14 residues. Trimming at V came to 6 bases and at J to 2 bases, leaving 1 base not matched to a gene. The CDR3 loop reads CASRGTGAYNEQFF. DNA for the CDR3: TGTGCCAGCAGGGGGACAGGGGCCTACAATGAGCAGTTCTTC. Full variable domain (rest looked up from reference TRBV7-6 and TRBJ2-1): GAGVSQSPRYKVTKRGQDVALRCDPISGHVSLYWYRQALGQGPEFLTYFNYEAQQDKSGLPNDRFSAERPEGSISTLTIQRTEQRDSAMYRCASRGTGAYNEQFFGPGTRLTVL.

V gene TRBV20-1 combines with J gene TRBJ1-5; TRBD1 might be the D (6 bases). The CDR3 has 16 residues. V dropped 3 bases and J dropped 3 bases, with 18 bases sitting between them. The V gene's germline CDR1 is DFQATT and CDR2 SNEGSKA (reference sequence). The CDR3 sequence: CSASDHLDRINQPQHF. The CDR3 DNA is TGCAGTGCTAGTGATCACCTGGACAGAATCAATCAGCCCCAGCATTTT.

V usage is TRBV10-1 and J usage is TRBJ1-5, with 7 bases matching TRBD1. V lost 2 bases and J lost 7; bases outside the gene matches: 20. The CDR3 runs to 19 residues. Germline lookup yields CDR1 WNHNN and CDR2 SYGVQD (reference sequence). The CDR3 bases are TGCGCCAGCAGTGAGCGCTCAAGTATACGTTTAAGGGGGCACCAGCCCCAGCATTTT. Its translation is CASSERSSIRLRGHQPQHF.

J is TRBJ2-4 and V is TRBV30; no clear D gene. V dropped 2 bases and J dropped 0 bases, with 8 bases sitting between them. Germline CDR1 is GTSNPN and CDR2 is SVGIG (reference sequence). The CDR3 totals 14 residues. The CDR3 nucleotides read TGTGCCTGGAGTTCAGGTCTAGCCAAAAACATTCAGTACTTC. Protein product: CAWSSGLAKNIQYF.

This chain links TRBV6-5 with TRBJ2-1, with 9 bases aligning to TRBD2. The germline gives CDR1 MNHEY, CDR2 SVGAGI. The CDR3 runs 12 residues. The trim removed 7 bases at V and 9 bases at J, leaving 4 bases unmatched. The CDR3 region has the DNA TGTGCCAGCACTAGCGGGGTTGCTGAGCAGTTCTTC. This codes for CASTSGVAEQFF.

The V and J genes are TRBV9 and TRBJ1-1; D ambiguous. The CDR3 covers 15 residues. Germline CDR1 reads SGDLS; CDR2 reads YYNGEE. Trimming left V 0 bases short and J 1 base short, with 10 bases between. Here the CDR3 reads CASSVGSSRNTEAFF. The CDR3 bases are TGTGCCAGCAGCGTAGGGTCCAGTCGGAACACTGAAGCTTTCTTT.

This clone was seen more than once but under ten times. The rearrangement joins TRBV15 to TRBJ1-1; the match to TRBD1 covers 7 bases. Germline CDR1 reads LNHNV; CDR2 reads YYDKDF (reference sequence). This CDR3 spans 13 amino acids. Germline trimming cut 5 bases from V and 4 bases from J; bases unmatched to any gene: 4. The CDR3 nucleotides read TGTGCCACCAGCGGCGGGACAGCCACTGAAGCTTTCTTT. Encoded protein: CATSGGTATEAFF.

This clone was seen once. The rearrangement joins TRBV19 to TRBJ2-3; possible D gene TRBD2, 5 bases. V was clipped by 1 base and J by 6 bases, with 8 bases between them. CDR3 length: 13 amino acids. Per the germline V gene, CDR1 is LNHDA and CDR2 is SQIVND (reference sequence). The CDR3 DNA is TGTGCCAGTAGTATAGCGGGCGGGGATACGCAGTATTTT. It codes for CASSIAGGDTQYF.

The V gene is TRBV7-3, the J gene TRBJ2-2; 9 positions agree with TRBD1. The CDR3 totals 15 residues. V trimming: 4 bases; J trimming: 6 bases; junction bases outside the gene matches: 6. Germline lookup yields CDR1 SGHTA and CDR2 FQGTGA. The CDR3: CASSYRGQGSGELFF. The CDR3 nucleotides are TGTGCCAGCAGCTACAGGGGACAGGGATCCGGGGAGCTGTTTTTT.

This chain joins TRBV3-1 (or the pseudogene TRBV3-2) and TRBJ1-6; TRBD1 is a possible D gene (5 bases). This CDR3 spans 18 amino acids. V gave up 0 bases and J gave up 5 bases, with 17 bases separating them. Germline CDR1 reads LGHDT; CDR2 reads YNNKEL (reference sequence). CDR3 protein: CASSQDHPRIGDNSPLHF. In DNA, the CDR3 is TGTGCCAGCAGCCAAGATCATCCGAGGATAGGGGATAATTCACCCCTCCACTTT.

The table lists this clone with a few counts. V usage is TRBV5-1 and J usage is TRBJ1-6; TRBD1 agrees at 7 bases. J gave up 6 bases and V 5 bases, and 2 bases lay outside the gene matches. The CDR3 runs to 13 residues. Germline lookup yields CDR1 SGHRS and CDR2 YFSETQ. CDR3 bases: TGCGCCAGCAGAGAGGGGGCTAATTCACCCCTCCACTTT. It specifies CASREGANSPLHF.

This clone has just a few counts. The V gene is TRBV4-1, the J gene TRBJ2-7; D might be TRBD1 (5 bases). The V gene lost 8 bases and the J gene lost 3 bases, with 8 bases spanning the gap. CDR3 size: 11 residues. CDR1 is MGHRA, CDR2 YSYEKL, per germline. The CDR3 loop is CASETGYEQYF. For the CDR3, the DNA is TGCGCCAGCGAAACAGGCTACGAGCAGTACTTC.